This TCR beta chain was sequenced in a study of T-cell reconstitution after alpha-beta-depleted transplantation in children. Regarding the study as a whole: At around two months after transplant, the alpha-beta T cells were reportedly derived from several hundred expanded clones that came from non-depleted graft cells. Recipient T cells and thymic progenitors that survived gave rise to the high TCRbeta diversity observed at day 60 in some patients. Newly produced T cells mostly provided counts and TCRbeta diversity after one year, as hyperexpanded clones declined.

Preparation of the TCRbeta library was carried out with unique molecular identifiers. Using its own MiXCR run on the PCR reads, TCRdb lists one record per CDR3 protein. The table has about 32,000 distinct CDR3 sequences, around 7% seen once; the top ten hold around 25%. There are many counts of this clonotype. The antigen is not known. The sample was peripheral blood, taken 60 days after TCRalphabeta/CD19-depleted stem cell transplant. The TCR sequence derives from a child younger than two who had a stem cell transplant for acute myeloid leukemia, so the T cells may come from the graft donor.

CDR3 nucleotide sequence: TGTGCCAGCAGCCCGGATGAAGAGACCCAGTACTTC. It encodes CASSPDEETQYF. This chain connects TRBV7-9 to TRBJ2-5; D uncertain. Deletions cut 5 bases from V and 3 bases from J, with 7 bases between. The CDR3 has 12 amino acids. Germline V lookup: CDR1 SEHNR, CDR2 FQNEAQ (reference sequence). Filled out from reference TRBV7-9 and TRBJ2-5, the complete variable domain reads DTGVSQNPRHKITKRGQNVTFRCDPISEHNRLYWYRQTLGQGPEFLTYFQNEAQLEKSRLLSDRFSAERPKGSFSTLEIQRTEQGDSAMYLCASSPDEETQYFGPGTRLLVL.